This T cell receptor beta chain was profiled in a study of T cell responses to AZD1222 COVID-19 vaccine. Overall study results and limits: Clonal diversity was possibly underestimated; the donors were predominantly white British and more often female. Samples come after the peak T cell response, not at day 14. Just five or six AZD1222 recipients were seropositive at baseline. A rise in Spike-specific TCR breadth and depth followed two AZD1222 doses.

Germline values: CDR1 SEHNR, CDR2 FQNEAQ (reference sequence). Trimming took 9 bases from V and 4 from J; bases not matched to a gene: 12. The CDR3 has 14 amino acids. Clones were read by immunoSEQ multiplex PCR, and TCRdb kept only the in-frame ones, dropping some. The sample has over 130,000 clones; just under 95% are singletons. For this clone: Its antigen is still unknown.

This receptor was identified in an adult in good health. The material was peripheral blood, obtained on day 0 of AZD1222 vaccination. The rearrangement uses TRBV7-9 and TRBJ2-7, with TRBD2 matching 7 bases. CDR3 coding DNA: TGTGCCAGTCGGTACAGTAGCGGGCCGTACGAGCAGTACTTC. It translates to CASRYSSGPYEQYF.